This T cell receptor beta chain was found in a study of OX40 agonist ivuxolimab in advanced cancers. Study information: A male proportion of about 84% was recorded, with mean age roughly 60 years and range about 20 to 85. Earlier treatment with anti-PD-1, anti-PD-L1 or anti-CTLA-4 was permitted, and over 35% had received some. Overall study findings and caveats: Compared with CD4+, CD8+ T cells on average had more expanded clones.

CDR1 MNHNS and CDR2 SASEGT come from the germline V gene. This CDR3 comprises 16 residues. Trimming removed 4 bases from V and 0 bases from J, with 10 bases in between. Only in-frame clones appear in the TCRdb table, and some are missing; sequencing was by immunoSEQ multiplex PCR. Here the sample spans roughly 90,000 clones, around 85% being singletons. Details on this clone: Its antigen is still unknown.

The gene calls are TRBV6-1 and TRBJ1-6; no definite D call. The TCR originated in an adult with an advanced solid tumor such as melanoma, head and neck, liver or kidney cancer. The sequenced sample was CD4+ or CD8+ T cells sorted from blood, obtained in a trial of the OX40 agonist ivuxolimab. The CDR3 DNA sequence: TGTGCCAGCAGTGGGCTTTATAACTCCTATAATTCACCCCTCCACTTT. Protein: CASSGLYNSYNSPLHF.